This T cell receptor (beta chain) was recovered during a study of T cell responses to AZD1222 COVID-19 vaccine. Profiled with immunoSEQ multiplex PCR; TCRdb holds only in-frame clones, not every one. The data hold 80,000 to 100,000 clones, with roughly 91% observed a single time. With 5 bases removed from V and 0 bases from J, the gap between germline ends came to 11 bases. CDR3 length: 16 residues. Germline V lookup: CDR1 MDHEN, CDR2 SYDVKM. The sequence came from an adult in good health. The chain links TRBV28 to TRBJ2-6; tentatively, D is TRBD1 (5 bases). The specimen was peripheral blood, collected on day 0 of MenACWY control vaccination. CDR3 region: CASSPSGYSGANVLTF. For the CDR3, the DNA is TGTGCCAGCAGTCCGTCAGGGTACTCTGGGGCCAACGTCCTGACTTTC.